Sequencing of this TCR beta chain was carried out in a study of T cell repertoires in cytomegalovirus infection. Whole-study context: Well-studied HLA-B-restricted CMV epitopes were used in the study alongside recently identified HLA-C-restricted ones. It can be stated that public TCR beta signatures indicated CMV infection as well as a matching HLA type. Study outcomes and limitations: Within the response measured ex vivo, HLA-C-restricted CMV-specific TCR beta clonotypes were dominant. Accumulated public TCR beta family frequency recognized individuals carrying CMV together with the relevant HLA.

CDR1 is SGHDT and CDR2 is YYEEEE in the germline V gene. This CDR3 comprises 15 residues. V was shortened by 3 bases and J by 0 bases, with 10 bases between the two germline ends. TCRdb used MiXCR to reprocess the reads, holding one entry per CDR3 protein. The data contain under 450,000 distinct CDR3 sequences, about 32% of them singletons. This clonotype was found a few times. No antigen is known for it. This sequence was found in a human donor in good health (CMV status not recorded). Some clones in this sample may be carry-over from other donors' samples. Sequencing was performed on cultured PBMCs, taken from culture after CMV antigen stimulation. The rearrangement joins TRBV5-6 to TRBJ2-1; D unclear. CDR3: CASSSGPSSYNEQFF. DNA for the CDR3: TGTGCCAGCAGCTCCGGACCGAGCTCCTACAATGAGCAGTTCTTC.